This entry features one TCR beta chain sequence. CD8+ and CD4+ blood T cells underwent TCR beta sequencing. Fulfillment of recently defined diagnostic criteria for definite or probable disease was shown by the patients with Susac syndrome. FACS enriched CD8+ TEMRA cells, while bulk CD8+ and CD4+ were negatively isolated. When the RNA was reverse transcribed, random hexamers were used with an input of roughly 0.45 to 1 ug. TCR beta CDR3 was amplified by immunoSEQ multiplex PCR. This amplification extended across 54 Vbeta and 13 Jbeta segments. TCRdb called the immunoSEQ multiplex PCR reads again in MiXCR, with one record for every CDR3 protein. Seen here are about 150,000 distinct CDR3 sequences, around 96% observed once, and the top ten hold approximately 0.17%. The germline V gene encodes CDR1 SNHLY and CDR2 FYNNEI. The CDR3 is 13 amino acids. V lost 4 bases and J 3 bases, leaving 9 bases between the germline ends.

These data belong to a study of CD8 T cells in Susac syndrome. The rearrangement joins TRBV2 to TRBJ1-2; D is unresolved. Sample: CD4+ T cells from PBMCs. The sequence derives from a human donor with Susac syndrome. CDR3 sequence (DNA): TGTGCCAGCAGTGGAAGGCCGGACTATGGCTACACCTTC. This codes for CASSGRPDYGYTF. The variable domain in full, completed from reference TRBV2 and TRBJ1-2, reads EPEVTQTPSHQVTQMGQEVILRCVPISNHLYFYWYRQILGQKVEFLVSFYNNEISEKSEIFDDQFSVERPDGSNFTLKIRSTKLEDSAMYFCASSGRPDYGYTFGSGTRLTVV.